The source of this T cell receptor beta chain is a study of beta chain features in type 1 diabetes. Via the markers CD45RO/CCR7/CD25/CD127/CD95/CD27, stem cell-like memory, regulatory, central memory and naive CD4+ cells were sorted. The CDR3 is made up of 14 amino acids. The germline V gene encodes CDR1 MNHEY and CDR2 SVGAGI. Deletions cut 3 bases from V and 1 base from J, with 9 bases between. Expressed TCRB transcripts got sequenced, as all isolated RNA was reverse transcribed. Sequencing was performed with immunoSEQ multiplex PCR; in TCRdb, only in-frame clones are kept and a portion is missing. This table holds 30,000 to 45,000 clones, around 60% found once.

J is TRBJ1-1 and V is TRBV6-5; D uncertain. Input material: Tregs from blood. The receptor's source is a young woman in good health. The CDR3 region is CASSYRAGNTEAFF. The DNA for the CDR3 is TGTGCCAGCAGTTATCGAGCAGGGAACACTGAAGCTTTCTTT.